Each of the 20 T cell receptor beta chains below was sequenced from the same sample in a study of OX40 agonist ivuxolimab in advanced cancers. Using immunoSEQ multiplex PCR, the repertoire was profiled, and TCRdb retains in-frame clones only, with some absent. The repertoire consists of roughly 90,000 clones, with more than 75% occurring once and the leading ten covering under 0.35%. The sequencing here drew on CD4+ or CD8+ T cells sorted from blood, taken in a trial of the OX40 agonist ivuxolimab. The receptors shown here come from an adult with an advanced solid tumor such as melanoma, head and neck, liver or kidney cancer.

The chain has TRBV28 and TRBJ2-5; TRBD2 matches 8 bases. TRBJ2-7 matches the DNA end more closely, so the J call is doubtful. The V gene's germline CDR1 is MDHEN and CDR2 SYDVKM. The length of the CDR3 is 16 residues. CDR3 residues: CASSLWSGGIDYEQYF. DNA of the CDR3: TGTGCCAGCAGTTTATGGAGCGGGGGAATTGACTACGAGCAGTACTTC.

This chain connects TRBV13 to TRBJ2-7; TRBD2 matches 8 bases. CDR3 length equals 14 residues. Per the germline V gene, CDR1 is PRHDT and CDR2 is FYEKMQ (reference sequence). The V and J ends lost 6 bases and 4 bases, in that order; junction bases with no gene match: 8. DNA for the CDR3: TGTGCCAGCAGGAGAGGGGCTAGCGGGTACGAGCAGTACTTC. Translation gives CASRRGASGYEQYF. Using reference TRBV13 and TRBJ2-7 for the parts outside the CDR3, the full variable domain is AAGVIQSPRHLIKEKRETATLKCYPIPRHDTVYWYQQGPGQDPQFLISFYEKMQSDKGSIPDRFSAQQFSDYHSELNMSSLELGDSALYFCASRRGASGYEQYFGPGTRLTVT.

V is TRBV5-4 and J is TRBJ2-2, with 8 nucleotides matching TRBD2. V lost 0 bases and J lost 5; bases outside the gene matches: 9. Germline lookup yields CDR1 SGHNT and CDR2 YYREEE (reference sequence). This CDR3 contains 17 residues. Here the CDR3 DNA reads TGTGCCAGCAGCTTGGGGGCGGGAGGCTATGGAACCGGGGAGCTGTTTTTT. It is translated as CASSLGAGGYGTGELFF.

The CDR3: CASSLVASGRSNEQFF. The CDR3 DNA reads TGCGCCAGCAGCTTGGTCGCTAGCGGGAGGTCTAATGAGCAGTTCTTC. The rearrangement uses TRBV5-1 and TRBJ2-1; 11 bases are a match to TRBD2. The V segment lost 0 bases and the J segment 7 bases; nucleotides outside the gene matches: 6. CDR3 length equals 16 residues. Germline CDR1 reads SGHRS; CDR2 reads YFSETQ. The complete variable domain, with remaining parts taken from reference TRBV5-1 and TRBJ2-1, reads KAGVTQTPRYLIKTRGQQVTLSCSPISGHRSVSWYQQTPGQGLQFLFEYFSETQRNKGNFPGRFSGRQFSNSRSEMNVSTLELGDSALYLCASSLVASGRSNEQFFGPGTRLTVL.

The count of this clone is one. This chain links TRBV4-3 with TRBJ2-4, with TRBD2 matching 7 bases. The CDR3 length is 13 residues. Trimming took 1 base from V and 11 from J; bases not matched to a gene: 5. Germline CDR1 and CDR2: LGHNA and YSLEER. CDR3 residues: CASSQAGGMVQYF. The CDR3 coding sequence is TGCGCCAGCAGCCAAGCGGGGGGAATGGTTCAGTACTTC.

The chain is built from TRBV20-1 and TRBJ2-7; D is unresolved. V was cut by 4 bases and J by 2 bases, with 6 bases left in between. Germline values: CDR1 DFQATT, CDR2 SNEGSKA (reference sequence). The CDR3 is 11 amino acids. The CDR3 DNA follows: TGCAGTGCTATAGACACCTACGAGCAGTACTTC. Its protein product is CSAIDTYEQYF.

The V and J genes are TRBV28 and TRBJ2-7, with D possibly being TRBD2 (5 bases). From germline, CDR1 is MDHEN and CDR2 SYDVKM. This CDR3 is 12 amino acids long. The V and J ends lost 3 bases and 7 bases respectively, with 10 bases between them. The CDR3 DNA follows: TGTGCCAGCAGTTTGGCGTCGGGGGAGCAGTACTTC. This translates into CASSLASGEQYF.

This chain links TRBV7-2 with TRBJ1-5; D ambiguous. CDR1 and CDR2 from the germline V gene are SGHTA and FQGNSA. The CDR3 covers 13 residues. V lost 7 bases to trimming and J lost 3 bases, with 10 bases between them. CDR3 DNA sequence: TGTGCCAGCACCCCGAACCCCAATCAGCCCCAGCATTTT. Protein product: CASTPNPNQPQHF.

This CDR3 is CASSETSGGTYEQYF. In DNA, the CDR3 is TGTGCCAGTAGTGAAACTAGCGGGGGAACCTACGAGCAGTACTTC. This chain links TRBV19 with TRBJ2-7; TRBD2 matches at 11 bases. This CDR3 is 15 amino acids long. Germline V gene data show CDR1 as LNHDA and CDR2 as SQIVND (reference sequence). J gave up 2 bases and V 5 bases, and 5 bases lay outside the gene matches.

The CDR3 spells CASTPDSSYNSPLHF. Written as DNA, the CDR3 is TGTGCCAGCACCCCTGATTCCTCCTATAATTCACCCCTCCACTTT. V and J are TRBV7-2 and TRBJ1-6; D ambiguous. CDR1 is SGHTA, CDR2 FQGNSA, per germline. Trimming took 7 bases from V and 0 from J, leaving 10 bases between them. This CDR3 is 15 amino acids long. The complete variable domain, with remaining parts taken from reference TRBV7-2 and TRBJ1-6, reads GAGVSQSPSNKVTEKGKDVELRCDPISGHTALYWYRQSLGQGLEFLIYFQGNSAPDKSGLPSDRFSAERTGGSVSTLTIQRTQQEDSAVYLCASTPDSSYNSPLHFGNGTRLTVT.

The CDR3 DNA reads TGTGCCAGCAGCTTCGGACCCACTTCCTACGAGCAGTACTTC. Translation gives CASSFGPTSYEQYF. The chain recombines TRBV5-6 with TRBJ2-7; D not resolved. The CDR3 consists of 14 residues. Trimming shortened V by 2 bases and J by 1 base, and 10 bases separated the two germline ends. The germline CDR1 and CDR2 sequences are SGHDT and YYEEEE.

The chain recombines TRBV5-6 with TRBJ2-1, with TRBD1 matching 7 bases. Germline CDR1 and CDR2: SGHDT and YYEEEE. The ends lost 0 bases at V and 3 bases at J; junction bases unmatched: 6. The CDR3 contains 16 residues. The CDR3 is CASSLEEGAGYNEQFF. CDR3 bases: TGTGCCAGCAGCTTGGAAGAGGGGGCCGGCTACAATGAGCAGTTCTTC.

This clone was recorded once. The chain couples TRBV27 to TRBJ2-7; D is perhaps TRBD1 (6 bases). This CDR3 is 14 amino acids long. Germline V lookup: CDR1 MNHEY, CDR2 SMNVEV (reference sequence). With 5 bases removed from V and 3 bases from J, the gap between germline ends came to 14 bases. The CDR3 loop is CASSLREGVYEQYF. CDR3 sequence (DNA): TGTGCCAGCAGTCTACGTGAGGGGGTCTACGAGCAGTACTTC.

V is TRBV13 and J is TRBJ2-1, with D hard to call. V lost 1 base and J lost 5, with 9 bases in between. CDR3 length: 14 amino acids. Germline V CDR1 and CDR2: PRHDT, FYEKMQ (reference sequence). Here the CDR3 DNA reads TGTGCCAGCAGCTTAGTCAGCCAGAACAATGAGCAGTTCTTC. This encodes CASSLVSQNNEQFF.

V and J are TRBV6-1 and TRBJ2-2, with D unresolved. The CDR3 length is 13 residues. V lost 7 bases to trimming and J lost 3 bases, with 9 bases between them. Germline assignment: CDR1 MNHNS and CDR2 SASEGT. The CDR3 here is CASNGWYTGELFF. CDR3 DNA sequence: TGTGCCAGCAATGGATGGTACACCGGGGAGCTGTTTTTT.

The V and J genes are TRBV28 and TRBJ2-7, with D maybe TRBD2 (6 bases). CDR1 and CDR2 (germline): MDHEN, SYDVKM. V lost 5 bases to trimming and J lost 2 bases, with 16 bases between them. The CDR3 runs 15 residues. Here the CDR3 reads CASSRSSGVPYEQYF. The CDR3 DNA follows: TGTGCCAGCAGTAGGTCCTCGGGGGTCCCCTACGAGCAGTACTTC. The variable domain in full, completed from reference TRBV28 and TRBJ2-7, reads DVKVTQSSRYLVKRTGEKVFLECVQDMDHENMFWYRQDPGLGLRLIYFSYDVKMKEKGDIPEGYSVSREKKERFSLILESASTNQTSMYLCASSRSSGVPYEQYFGPGTRLTVT.

The rearrangement links TRBV6-6 to TRBJ1-1; no definite D call. Germline lookup yields CDR1 MNHNY and CDR2 SVGAGI (reference sequence). V gave up 6 bases and J gave up 3 bases, with 17 bases separating them. The CDR3 length is 15 residues. The CDR3 loop reads CASSLLGWRDTEAFF. CDR3 nucleotide sequence: TGTGCCAGCAGCCTCTTGGGCTGGAGGGACACTGAAGCTTTCTTT.

The rearrangement links TRBV9 to TRBJ1-6; D unresolved. Germline V gene sequence: CDR1 SGDLS, CDR2 YYNGEE. This CDR3 contains 13 residues. The V and J ends lost 3 bases and 10 bases respectively, with 11 bases between them. As DNA, the CDR3 is TGTGCCAGCAGCGAGGGCCGGAGGTCACCCCTCCACTTT. Protein: CASSEGRRSPLHF.

Concerning this clone: Relative to the germline gene, one junction end is altered; a read error may explain this. The rearrangement joins TRBV27 to TRBJ1-2, with 8 bases fitting TRBD1. The CDR3 covers 13 residues. Germline V lookup: CDR1 MNHEY, CDR2 SMNVEV (reference sequence). The CDR3 coding sequence is TGTGCCAGCAGCTTCCGACAGGGGAATGGCTGCACCTTC. Translated: CASSFRQGNGCTF.

The chain uses TRBV4-1 and TRBJ1-5; no clear D gene. Trimming took off 0 bases at V and 6 bases at J, with 12 bases between the two ends. This CDR3 comprises 15 residues. The germline CDR1 and CDR2 sequences are MGHRA and YSYEKL. The CDR3 loop is CASSQDGGVAQPQHF. The CDR3 DNA reads TGCGCCAGCAGCCAAGATGGCGGAGTGGCTCAGCCCCAGCATTTT.